This T cell receptor beta chain stems from a study of blood T cells in healthy people across ages (dated by TCRdb to 2015 to 2017). About the full investigation: In model experiments, template switching captured about one uniquely barcoded TCR beta cDNA molecule for every two T cells. Age-related changes in TCR beta repertoire diversity were measured in the study by deep sequencing normalized with unique cDNA molecular identifiers. Four age groups were formed from the donors: young (average approximately 15 years), middle-aged (approximately 42), aged (around 62) and long-lived (82). To avoid experimental bias, donors of different ages were distributed randomly across sequencing lanes. The study analyzed two additional independent replicas of 1 million unique cDNA reads from the same blood draw for two donors, one aged 18 to 29 and one aged 80 or older. Broader findings and caveats from the paper: Observed TCR beta diversity correlated strongly with the percentage of naive T cells measured by flow cytometry. Conclusive comparison of naive and antigen-experienced compartments was prevented by the profiling of bulk unsorted PBMCs. The CMV infection status of donors was not known, potentially confounding age-related changes in expanded clonotypes. Observed TCR beta diversity per million T cells fell roughly linearly with age, and a significant reduction was already apparent by age approximately 40. The long-lived group showed more naive CD4+ T cells, fewer expanded clones and increased TCR diversity than the aged group, suggesting age selection. Estimates of total diversity based on one million sequenced T cells were regarded as lower bounds and as underestimates.

The CDR3 sequence holds 19 residues, the cysteine and phenylalanine included. This entry keeps only the CDR3 DNA: 57 bases, framed from base 1. Systemically healthy Caucasian individuals from Russia, around 38 in total and aged about 6 to 90 years, were included as donors. Each donor gave about 10 milliliters of peripheral blood, drawn into EDTA-treated Vacutainer tubes. PBMCs were isolated by Ficoll-Paque density-gradient centrifugation, with at least 6.5 million obtained per sample. Total RNA was extracted from PBMCs with Trizol reagent, with at least 5 micrograms obtained per sample. The percentages of naive CD45RAhigh/CD27high T cells were determined by flow cytometry on a PBMC aliquot from every donor. A remark on this clonotype: Its cognate antigen has yet to be identified. The sample holds no much larger clone one base away, and base qualities are not on file.

The library came from 5' RACE. TCRdb records Illumina HiSeq 2500 as the sequencer. A second PCR of roughly 6 to 11 cycles was run with a J-beta primer mix and a sample-barcoded 5' primer. A unique molecular identifier was introduced onto each TCR beta cDNA molecule by a template-switch 5' adaptor carrying 12 random nucleotides. Each sample yielded at least 2.5 million CDR3-containing paired-end reads. The Mint cDNA synthesis kit, primed by a TRBC-specific oligonucleotide, was used to synthesize first-strand cDNA from all RNA. After uracil-DNA glycosylase treatment, a first 18-cycle PCR used universal primers M1SS and BC2_uni_R on all cDNA. The study's processing was this. For normalization, 1 million high-quality reads were randomly selected from each sample, with every read carrying a distinct molecular identifier. Reads with shared molecular identifiers were discarded instead of being binned into consensus sequences. MiTCR, run with a Q25 quality threshold and the strictest error-elimination algorithm, handled CDR3 identification, clonotype clustering and error correction. A nonparametric unseen species model with Euler transformation was used to estimate a lower bound on total TCR beta diversity. The public sequencing data were trimmed at Q25 with fastp and processed into clonotypes with MiXCR by TCRdb, which kept only in-frame beta chains. All rows with the same CDR3 protein become a single entry with the most common DNA and genes. None of the V and J calls come from the authors' own analysis; TCRdb made them. Recorded for this sample are roughly 1.5 million distinct CDR3 sequences; 35% to 45% of them occurred a single time. The ten top clones hold more than 4% of the sample.

The receptor comes from a woman aged 18-30 years in good health. Source material: blood. The rearranged segments are TRBV21-1 and TRBJ1-4; the DNA was not used to check the table's D call, TRBD1. TRBV21-1 is noted as a pseudogene. The nucleotides read TGTGCCAGCAGCAAAGCATCCAGGGGGGTGAAGAAGGTTGATGAAAAACTGTTTTTT. It is translated as CASSKASRGVKKVDEKLFF.